This passage covers 29 T cell receptor beta chains from one sample sequenced in a study of regulatory T cells in long-lasting Graves disease. The sample's time point: newly diagnosed GD, antithyroid drugs for less than 3 months. Following extraction of RNA from PBMCs, that RNA was used to make the TCR library. Construction of the TCR beta libraries employed iRepertoire HTBI primers in conjunction with Arm-PCR of CDR3 regions. Each CDR3 protein gets one entry after TCRdb re-called the multiplex PCR reads with MiXCR. The sample has about 440,000 distinct CDR3 sequences, less than 20% seen once. These data were likewise used in another study, on T cells in Graves' hyperthyroidism and ophthalmopathy.

The specimen was peripheral blood mononuclear cells (PBMCs), collected at new diagnosis, from a patient treated with antithyroid drugs. The receptor source for this set is a woman younger than 45 with Graves disease.

As regards this clonotype: Only one base separates this from a far larger clonotype, so it likely reflects a read error. The V call is TRBV6-2 or TRBV6-3, the J call TRBJ1-6, with D perhaps TRBD1 (5 bases). V shed 4 bases and J shed 13 bases, with 20 bases lying between them. Germline-derived CDR1 and CDR2 are MNHEY and SVGEGT. The CDR3 runs to 15 residues. The CDR3 coding sequence is TGTGCCAGCAGTTTAGGAGCAGGGCAAGGATGGCCCCTCCACTTT. Protein product: CASSLGAGQGWPLHF.

The chain couples TRBV20-1 to TRBJ2-7, with 9 nucleotides matching TRBD2. CDR3 length: 17 amino acids. V trimming: 0 bases; J trimming: 2 bases; junction bases outside the gene matches: 11. Germline V gene lookup returns CDR1 DFQATT and CDR2 SNEGSKA (reference sequence). CDR3 DNA: TGCAGTGCTAGAGACCGGGGGCTAGCGGGAAGAGCCTACGAGCAGTACTTC. Protein product: CSARDRGLAGRAYEQYF.

This clonotype came up many times. The chain is built from TRBV18 and TRBJ2-1; D is unclear. The CDR3 loop spans 12 amino acids. The V end was cut by 6 bases, the J end by 9 bases, with 12 bases between. The germline V gene encodes CDR1 KGHSH and CDR2 LQKENI. DNA for the CDR3: TGTGCCAGCTCCCAAGGGTCCAGTGAGCAGTTCTTC. Amino acid sequence: CASSQGSSEQFF.

This clonotype was recorded many times. The chain couples TRBV27 to TRBJ2-3, with 7 bases lining up with TRBD2. Germline lookup yields CDR1 MNHEY and CDR2 SMNVEV (reference sequence). This CDR3 has 16 residues. Trimming at V came to 5 bases and at J to 2 bases, leaving 10 bases not matched to a gene. The CDR3 DNA reads as TGTGCCAGCAGTCCCCAAGCTAGCGGATTCACAGATACGCAGTATTTT. It translates to CASSPQASGFTDTQYF.

This clonotype came up many times. V is TRBV11-1 and J is TRBJ2-5, with 13 bases fitting TRBD2. Germline V gives CDR1 SGHAT, CDR2 FQDESV (reference sequence). V shed 5 bases, J shed 5 bases, and the junction held 11 bases outside the gene matches. This CDR3 spans 17 amino acids. The DNA of the CDR3 is TGTGCCAGCAGCCGACGGACTAGCGGGAGTAAGGGGGAGACCCAGTACTTC. It specifies CASSRRTSGSKGETQYF.

The chain links TRBV4-1 to TRBJ1-5; D call uncertain. This CDR3 spans 16 amino acids. Germline CDR1 and CDR2: MGHRA and YSYEKL. The V gene lost 1 base and the J gene lost 2 bases, with 12 bases spanning the gap. The CDR3 reads CASSQGLAPGNQPQHF. CDR3 in DNA: TGCGCCAGCAGCCAAGGCCTCGCCCCGGGCAATCAGCCCCAGCATTTT.

This clonotype was observed at least ten times. The chain employs TRBV12-3 or TRBV12-4 and TRBJ2-5, with no clear D. CDR3 size: 13 residues. The V and J ends lost 6 bases and 0 bases respectively, with 8 bases between them. In DNA form, the CDR3 reads TGTGCCAGCAGCTTGACAAACCAAGAGACCCAGTACTTC. Its translation: CASSLTNQETQYF.

This clonotype was recorded many times. V is TRBV4-1 and J is TRBJ2-2; 11 positions match TRBD2. This CDR3 contains 19 residues. The V gene's germline CDR1 is MGHRA and CDR2 YSYEKL. The trim removed 0 bases at V and 6 bases at J, leaving 12 bases unmatched. CDR3 in amino acids: CASSQERRTSGPTAGELFF. The DNA for the CDR3 is TGCGCCAGCAGCCAAGAAAGGAGGACTAGCGGGCCTACGGCCGGGGAGCTGTTTTTT.

The J gene is TRBJ2-1, the V gene TRBV6-1, with D perhaps matching TRBD1 or TRBD2 (5 bases each). Trimming removed 11 bases from V and 5 bases from J, with 16 bases in between. From germline, CDR1 is MNHNS and CDR2 SASEGT. This CDR3 has 13 residues. The CDR3 sequence: CASTRGANNEQFF. CDR3 in DNA: TGTGCCTCAACAAGAGGGGCTAACAATGAGCAGTTCTTC.

There are many counts of this clonotype. The chain carries TRBV6-9 and TRBJ2-3; D is ambiguous. V lost 3 bases and J 6 bases, leaving 7 bases between the germline ends. The germline V gene has CDR1 MNHGY and CDR2 SVAAGI. The CDR3 is 12 amino acids. This chain's CDR3 is CASSYTWDTQYF. The CDR3 bases are TGTGCCAGCAGTTACACATGGGATACGCAGTATTTT.

Note on this clonotype: This could be a read error, since a much larger clone is one nucleotide away. V is TRBV6-1 and J is TRBJ1-2; maybe TRBD1 (6 bases). CDR1 and CDR2 from the germline V gene are MNHNS and SASEGT. This CDR3 is 12 amino acids long. CDR3 bases: TGTGCCGGCAGAAACAGGGACTATGGCTACACCTTC. It codes for CAGRNRDYGYTF.

This clonotype has more than one count but fewer than ten. The chain combines TRBV4-1 with TRBJ1-2; D is ambiguous. Germline CDR1 MGHRA, CDR2 YSYEKL. V dropped 0 bases and J dropped 1 base, with 9 bases sitting between them. This CDR3 comprises 15 residues. The CDR3 coding sequence is TGCGCCAGCAGCCAAGATCAGAGTTTTAACTATGGCTACACCTTC. This gives the protein CASSQDQSFNYGYTF.

The chain has TRBV6-1 and TRBJ2-7, with D tentatively TRBD1 (6 bases). V dropped 8 bases and J dropped 5 bases, with 19 bases sitting between them. Germline CDR1 reads MNHNS; CDR2 reads SASEGT. The CDR3 is 14 amino acids. The CDR3 region has the DNA TGTGCCAGCTTGGGACAATCGAAGAGGGACGAGCAGTACTTC. Translating it yields CASLGQSKRDEQYF.

The chain has TRBV20-1 and TRBJ1-5; D perhaps matches TRBD1 (5 bases). The CDR3 is made up of 15 amino acids. V was clipped by 0 bases and J by 2 bases, with 11 bases between them. Germline CDR1 DFQATT, CDR2 SNEGSKA (reference sequence). In nucleotides, the CDR3 is TGCAGTGCTAGAGATGGGGGGTTGCGCAATCAGCCCCAGCATTTT. It specifies CSARDGGLRNQPQHF.

This clonotype was detected only once. This sequence joins TRBV7-3 and TRBJ2-2, with 8 bases that match TRBD1. From germline, CDR1 is SGHTA and CDR2 FQGTGA. J was trimmed by 1 base and V by 6 bases; bases with no gene match: 4. This CDR3 is 15 amino acids long. As DNA, the CDR3 is TGTGCCAGCAGAACCGGGACAGGGAACACCGGGGAGCTGTTTTTT. Translation gives CASRTGTGNTGELFF. Drawing the rest from reference TRBV7-3 and TRBJ2-2, the complete variable domain is GAGVSQTPSNKVTEKGKYVELRCDPISGHTALYWYRQSLGQGPEFLIYFQGTGAADDSGLPNDRFFAVRPEGSVSTLKIQRTERGDSAVYLCASRTGTGNTGELFFGEGSRLTVL.

This clonotype showed up just a few times. This may come from a read error, since a much larger clone is one base off. The chain has TRBV20-1 and TRBJ1-5, with 7 bases that match TRBD1. Germline V lookup: CDR1 DFQATT, CDR2 SNEGSKA (reference sequence). This CDR3 region has 16 residues. The CDR3 DNA is TGCAGTGCTAGGGGACAGTTAACCAAAAGCAATCAGCCCCCGCATTTT. As protein: CSARGQLTKSNQPPHF.

This clonotype turned up a few times. The CDR3 loop reads CASSPTQHF. The CDR3 DNA follows: TGTGCCAGCAGTCCGACCCAGCATTTT. The chain couples TRBV28 to TRBJ1-5; D unresolved. V was shortened by 5 bases and J by 11 bases, with 4 bases between the two germline ends. This CDR3 has 9 amino acids. Germline values: CDR1 MDHEN, CDR2 SYDVKM.

V gene TRBV18 combines with J gene TRBJ2-2; possibly TRBD1 or TRBD2 for D (5 bases each). Trimming pared 10 bases from V and 5 bases from J, leaving 20 bases between. The CDR3 loop spans 15 amino acids. Germline lookup yields CDR1 KGHSH and CDR2 LQKENI. The CDR3 loop is CATPSREIRTGELFF. DNA for the CDR3: TGTGCCACCCCAAGCAGGGAGATAAGAACCGGGGAGCTGTTTTTT. Filled out from reference TRBV18 and TRBJ2-2, the complete variable domain reads NAGVMQNPRHLVRRRGQEARLRCSPMKGHSHVYWYRQLPEEGLKFMVYLQKENIIDESGMPKERFSAEFPKEGPSILRIQQVVRGDSAAYFCATPSREIRTGELFFGEGSRLTVL.

This rearrangement joins TRBV19 to TRBJ1-1; 9 bases match TRBD1. CDR1 is LNHDA, CDR2 SQIVND, per germline (reference sequence). The CDR3 length is 17 residues. V gave up 1 base and J gave up 1 base; unmatched junction bases: 7. The CDR3 sequence is CASSIGVTGGSNTEAFF. CDR3 coding DNA: TGTGCCAGTAGTATAGGTGTCACAGGGGGCTCGAACACTGAAGCTTTCTTT.

This clonotype has a count of ten or more. The gene calls are TRBV30 and TRBJ1-2, with 7 bases identical to TRBD1. The CDR3 is made up of 13 amino acids. V shed 6 bases and J 5 bases; nucleotides not matched to a gene: 9. Germline lookup yields CDR1 GTSNPN and CDR2 SVGIG (reference sequence). The CDR3 protein is CACSRDSGYGYTF. CDR3 nucleotide sequence: TGTGCCTGCTCCCGGGACAGCGGTTATGGCTACACCTTC.

The CDR3 sequence: CASSSLGGSGQNIQYF. The CDR3 DNA reads TGTGCCAGCAGCTCTCTAGGGGGGAGTGGGCAAAACATTCAGTACTTC. This rearrangement joins TRBV7-9 to TRBJ2-4, with D perhaps matching TRBD1 or TRBD2 (6 bases each). Looked up from germline, CDR1 is SEHNR and CDR2 is FQNEAQ (reference sequence). Trimming stripped 4 bases from V and 5 bases from J, with 18 bases between. This CDR3 has 16 residues. Full variable domain (rest looked up from reference TRBV7-9 and TRBJ2-4): DTGVSQNPRHKITKRGQNVTFRCDPISEHNRLYWYRQTLGQGPEFLTYFQNEAQLEKSRLLSDRFSAERPKGSFSTLEIQRTEQGDSAMYLCASSSLGGSGQNIQYFGAGTRLSVL.

This clonotype has at least ten counts. V usage is TRBV6-2 or TRBV6-3 and J usage is TRBJ2-3, with 10 bases aligning to TRBD2. Per the germline V gene, CDR1 is MNHEY and CDR2 is SVGEGT. Losses at the gene ends were 0 bases for V and 7 bases for J; bases not matched to a gene: 7. This CDR3 has 16 residues. CDR3 in amino acids: CASSYSNLAGVNTQYF. CDR3 DNA: TGTGCCAGCAGTTACTCGAATCTAGCGGGAGTGAATACGCAGTATTTT.

This clonotype was observed many times. The V gene is TRBV29-1, the J gene TRBJ1-2; 9 nucleotides align to TRBD1. V lost 4 bases and J lost 8; bases outside the gene matches: 8. The germline CDR1 and CDR2 sequences are SQVTM and ANQGSEA. The CDR3 length is 13 residues. The CDR3 here is CSVVGTGTEGYTF. The CDR3 DNA reads TGCAGCGTTGTGGGGACAGGGACTGAGGGCTACACCTTC.

This clonotype showed up many times. This sequence joins TRBV20-1 and TRBJ2-2; D tentatively reads TRBD1 or TRBD2 (5 bases each). Deletions cut 4 bases from V and 4 bases from J, with 10 bases between. Germline loops: CDR1 DFQATT, CDR2 SNEGSKA (reference sequence). The CDR3 length is 13 residues. The CDR3 coding sequence is TGCAGTGCTATCGAGGGGAGCACCGGGGAGCTGTTTTTT. This gives the protein CSAIEGSTGELFF.

This clonotype turned up a few times. Possible read error: a much larger clone is one base away. The CDR3 carries no conserved terminal phenylalanine or tryptophan, so it likely arises from a read error. The chain carries TRBV28 and TRBJ1-1; D gene ambiguous. Between the trimmed V and J ends, which lost 5 bases and 0 bases, there was a span of 13 bases. Germline assignment: CDR1 MDHEN and CDR2 SYDVKM. The CDR3 sequence is 15 residues long. The CDR3 region has the DNA TGTGCCAGCAGTGTCCCCGGGATGCTGAACACTGAAGCTTTCTAT. As protein: CASSVPGMLNTEAFY.

This clonotype was seen many times. The chain carries TRBV12-3 or TRBV12-4 and TRBJ1-1; the D is unclear. V shed 3 bases and J shed 2 bases, with 7 bases lying between them. The CDR3 has 13 residues. The CDR3 sequence: CASSFITNTEAFF. Written as DNA, the CDR3 is TGTGCCAGCAGTTTCATAACCAACACTGAAGCTTTCTTT.

The chain has TRBV27 and TRBJ1-1; D is unclear. V gave up 4 bases and J gave up 0 bases, with 12 bases separating them. Germline-derived CDR1 and CDR2 are MNHEY and SMNVEV (reference sequence). CDR3 length: 15 residues. The CDR3 DNA is TGTGCCAGCAGTTCCGACGGGATCATGAACACTGAAGCTTTCTTT. It codes for CASSSDGIMNTEAFF.

This clonotype was detected ten times or more. The rearrangement links TRBV2 to TRBJ1-2; D gene ambiguous. The ends were cut back, 6 bases at V and 4 bases at J, with 9 bases in the middle. This CDR3 has 12 residues. Germline CDR1 and CDR2: SNHLY and FYNNEI. The CDR3 DNA is TGTGCCAGCAGGCAATTGGCCTATGGCTACACCTTC. Residues: CASRQLAYGYTF.

The sample holds many counts of this clonotype. The chain has TRBV6-1 and TRBJ1-1; D might be TRBD1 (6 bases). This CDR3 region has 14 residues. V lost 10 bases and J 2 bases, leaving 17 bases between the germline ends. Per the germline V gene, CDR1 is MNHNS and CDR2 is SASEGT. CDR3 residues: CAIPDTTGNTEAFF. In DNA form, the CDR3 reads TGTGCCATACCGGACACGACAGGTAACACTGAAGCTTTCTTT.